The TCR beta chain under discussion was sequenced for a study of T-cell reconstitution after alpha-beta-depleted transplantation in children. This clonotype turned up a few times. Germline CDR1 is DFQATT and CDR2 is SNEGSKA (reference sequence). The trim removed 4 bases at V and 7 bases at J, leaving 6 bases unmatched. The CDR3 is 15 residues long. For TCRbeta, the library was prepared with unique molecular identifiers. TCRdb reprocessed the PCR reads via MiXCR and lists one record per CDR3 protein. The sample yields 600,000 to 700,000 distinct CDR3 sequences, approximately 17% seen once. The material sequenced was PBMCs from the stem cell graft donor, taken from the stem cell graft. This rearrangement joins TRBV20-1 to TRBJ2-1; 14 bases agree with TRBD2. This TCR was recovered from a human donor who donated a stem cell graft to a child with acute myeloid leukemia. The CDR3 sequence is CSATRLAGGVNEQFF. In DNA, the CDR3 is TGCAGTGCTACCCGACTAGCGGGGGGGGTTAATGAGCAGTTCTTC.